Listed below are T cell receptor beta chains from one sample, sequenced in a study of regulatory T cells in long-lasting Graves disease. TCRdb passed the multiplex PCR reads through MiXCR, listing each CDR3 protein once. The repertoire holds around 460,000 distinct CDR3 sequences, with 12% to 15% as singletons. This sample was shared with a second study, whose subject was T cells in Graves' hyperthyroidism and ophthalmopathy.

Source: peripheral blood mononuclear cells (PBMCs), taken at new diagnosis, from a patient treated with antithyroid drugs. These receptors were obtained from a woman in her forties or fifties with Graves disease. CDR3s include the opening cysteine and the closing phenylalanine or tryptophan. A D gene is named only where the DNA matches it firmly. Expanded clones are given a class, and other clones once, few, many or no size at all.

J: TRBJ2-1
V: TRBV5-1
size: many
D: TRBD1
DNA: TGCGCCAGCAGCCCCTCCCCCCCGGGACAGCTATACAATGAGCAGTTCTTC
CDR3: CASSPSPPGQLYNEQFF

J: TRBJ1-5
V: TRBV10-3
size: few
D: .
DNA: TGTGCCACGAAGCCTGCCGGGGACCATCAGCCCCAGCATTTT
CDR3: CATKPAGDHQPQHF

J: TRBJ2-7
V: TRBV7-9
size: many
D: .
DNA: TGTGCCAGCAGCTTAGGGCCAGGGTCAACCTACGAGCAGTACTTC
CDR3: CASSLGPGSTYEQYF

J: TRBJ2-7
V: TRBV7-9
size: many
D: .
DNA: TGTGCCAGCAGCTTAGTCTATGGGGATCGGGTCAGGATCTACGAGCAGTACTTC
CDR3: CASSLVYGDRVRIYEQYF

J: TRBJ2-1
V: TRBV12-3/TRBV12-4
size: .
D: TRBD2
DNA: TGTGCCAGCAGTTTTAGCGGGAGGTCGGCGTATGAGCAGTTCTTC
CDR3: CASSFSGRSAYEQFF

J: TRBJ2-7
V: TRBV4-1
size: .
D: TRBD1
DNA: TGCGCCAGCGGCCGCTCTCCAGGGACAGGGAGCTCCTACGAGCAGTACTTC
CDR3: CASGRSPGTGSSYEQYF

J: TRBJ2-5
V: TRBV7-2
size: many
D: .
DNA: TGTGCCAGCAGCTTCGGCAGGGGTACCCAAGAGACCCAGTACTTC
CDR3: CASSFGRGTQETQYF

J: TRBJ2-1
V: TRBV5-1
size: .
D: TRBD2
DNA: TGCGCCAGCAGCTATACTCTAGCGGACTACAATGAGCAGTTCTTC
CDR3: CASSYTLADYNEQFF

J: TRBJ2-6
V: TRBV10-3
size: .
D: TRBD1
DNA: TGTGCCATCAGTGACGGACAGGGGGCTTCTGGGGCCAACGTCCTGACTTTC
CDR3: CAISDGQGASGANVLTF

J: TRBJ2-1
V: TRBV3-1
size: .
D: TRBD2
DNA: TGTGCCAGCAGCCAAGTAGCGGGAGGGTTCAATGAGCAGTTCTTC
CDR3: CASSQVAGGFNEQFF

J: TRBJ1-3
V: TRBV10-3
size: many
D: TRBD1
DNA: TGTGCCATCAGTCCAGGGGGTGGAAACACCATATATTTT
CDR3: CAISPGGGNTIYF

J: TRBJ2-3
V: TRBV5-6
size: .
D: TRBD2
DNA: TGTGCCAGCAGCTCCGACCCTGGCAGGAGAGGACTAGCGGGAGGTTCAGATACGCAGTATTTT
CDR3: CASSSDPGRRGLAGGSDTQYF

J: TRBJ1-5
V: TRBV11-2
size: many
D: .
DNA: TGTGCCAGCAGCTTAGATCTGGGGTATCAGCCCCAGCATTTT
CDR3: CASSLDLGYQPQHF

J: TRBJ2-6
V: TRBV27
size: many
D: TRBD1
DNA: TGTGCCAGCAGACCGAGGACAGGGCTGACTGGGGCCAACGTCCTGACTTTC
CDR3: CASRPRTGLTGANVLTF

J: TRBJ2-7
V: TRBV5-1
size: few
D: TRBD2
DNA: TGCGCCAGCAGCTTATCCAGCGGGGCTGGGGAGCAGTACTTC
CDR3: CASSLSSGAGEQYF

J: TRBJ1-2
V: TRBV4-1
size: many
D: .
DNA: TGCGCCAGCAGCCAAGACCCTAAAAGGGGACAACACTATGGCTACACCTTC
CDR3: CASSQDPKRGQHYGYTF